Ten or more counts support the clone carrying this T cell receptor (beta chain). As yet, its antigen is unknown. This sample stems from a study of CD8 T cells in ankylosing spondylitis. Each CDR3 protein is one row after TCRdb ran MiXCR on the 5' RACE reads. The sample records under 250,000 distinct CDR3 sequences, roughly 8.2% being singletons. General study results and limits: Disease-associated clones were reportedly significantly overrepresented in matched ankylosing spondylitis synovial fluid. Disease-associated clonotypes exhibited CD8+ identity and were relatively infrequent in peripheral blood.

Trimming left V 0 bases short and J 0 bases short, with 15 bases between. The CDR3 totals 17 residues. Per germline, CDR1 DFQATT and CDR2 SNEGSKA (reference sequence). This TCR derives from a female donor with ankylosing spondylitis or in good health (not recorded which). The genes are TRBV20-1 and TRBJ2-1, with D unclear. Sequencing input: blood, either unsorted or a sorted T cell fraction (not recorded which). The CDR3 DNA reads as TGCAGTGCTAGAGATCGGGCGGCGCGAAGCTCCTACAATGAGCAGTTCTTC. It yields the protein CSARDRAARSSYNEQFF.